Sequencing of this T cell receptor (beta chain) was carried out in a study of tumor-infiltrating lymphocytes in localized non-small cell lung cancer. Turning to this clone: Its target is unknown.

Study-wide results and limits: Available tissue quantity limited TCR sequencing to a patient subset.

Sequencing was performed with immunoSEQ multiplex PCR; in TCRdb, only in-frame clones are kept and a portion is missing. The sample has around 15,000 clones; around 82% are singletons. This CDR3 has 16 amino acids. CDR1 and CDR2 from the germline V gene are MNHEY and SVGAGI. V lost 0 bases to trimming and J lost 8 bases, with 16 bases between them. The source material was uninvolved lung tissue not adjacent to the tumor. This sequence was found in a human donor with non-small cell lung cancer. The chain has TRBV6-5 and TRBJ1-4, with a possible D match to TRBD1 (6 bases). CDR3 sequence reads: CASSYSIPGGGEKLFF. CDR3 in DNA: TGTGCCAGCAGTTACTCGATACCGGGGGGCGGCGAAAAACTGTTTTTT.